The present T cell receptor (beta chain) was sequenced within a study of tumor-infiltrating lymphocytes in oesophageal squamous cell carcinoma. TCRdb fed the PCR reads into MiXCR, producing one record per CDR3 protein. This table holds just over 2,500 distinct CDR3 sequences, just under 15% found once. Regarding this clonotype: Since no conserved phenylalanine or tryptophan closes the CDR3, a read error is the likely cause. The DNA is omitted, as the CDR3 cannot be located on it reliably, and the CDR3 follows TCRdb's listing.

15 amino acids form the CDR3, both terminal residues included. Per germline, CDR1 ENHRY and CDR2 SYGVKD. The chain has TRBV10-3 and TRBJ2-1; no DNA check was done on the table's D call, TRBD1. The sequenced sample consisted of esophageal tumor tissue. This TCR was recovered from a male donor with esophageal squamous cell carcinoma. CDR3 region: CAITDRQLSPLHFGN.